This entry is about one T cell receptor beta chain. The source of the sample is a study of blood T cell repertoires in COVID-19. Study details: The analysed material was cDNA or gDNA that came from T cells, B-cell-depleted T cells, or PBMCs.

Germline V lookup: CDR1 KGHSH, CDR2 LQKENI. V lost 4 bases and J lost 4; bases outside the gene matches: 5. CDR3 length: 15 residues. In the original workflow: How many nucleated cells were present was estimated from reference gene primer amplification. TCRdb's table, derived via immunoSEQ multiplex PCR, lists solely in-frame clones and lacks some. Clonal size and the V and J genes are those of that table, whereas D and trimming came from the DNA. The table lists approximately 210,000 clones, 88% of them singletons. Sequencing was carried out using peripheral blood. The source of this sequence is a man aged 70 or older with acute or convalescent COVID-19. This rearrangement joins TRBV18 to TRBJ2-1; 9 bases fit TRBD1. In nucleotides, the CDR3 is TGTGCCAGCTCACAAGGGACAGGGTCATACAATGAGCAGTTCTTC. It encodes CASSQGTGSYNEQFF.